A single sample gave rise to the 19 T cell receptor beta chains below, sequenced in a study of OX40 agonist ivuxolimab in advanced cancers. Sequencing used immunoSEQ multiplex PCR; TCRdb keeps in-frame clones, though not all of them. The table has about 67,000 clones, around 84% seen once. Here the sequenced sample was CD4+ or CD8+ T cells sorted from blood, taken in a trial of the OX40 agonist ivuxolimab. These receptor sequences come from an adult with an advanced solid tumor such as melanoma, head and neck, liver or kidney cancer.

This rearrangement joins TRBV6-1 to TRBJ2-7; D may be TRBD2 (5 bases). The CDR3 is 12 residues long. V was cut by 6 bases and J by 3 bases, with 9 bases left in between. Germline CDR1 reads MNHNS; CDR2 reads SASEGT. The CDR3 here is CASSIRDYEQYF. The CDR3 nucleotides are TGTGCCAGCAGCATCCGGGACTACGAGCAGTACTTC.

V and J are TRBV14 and TRBJ1-6; a possible D gene is TRBD1 (5 bases). V gave up 5 bases and J gave up 8 bases, with 16 bases separating them. CDR1 is SGHDN and CDR2 is FVKESK in the germline V gene. The CDR3 totals 15 residues. The CDR3 spells CASSEGPGRHSPLHF. CDR3 nucleotides: TGTGCCAGCAGCGAGGGACCGGGTAGGCATTCACCCCTCCACTTT.

Of note for this clone: At one end, the junction sequence differs from germline, possibly due to a read error. The rearrangement links TRBV6-6 to TRBJ2-6; 10 bases align to TRBD1. The CDR3 totals 15 residues. Germline V gives CDR1 MNHNY, CDR2 SVGAGI (reference sequence). The CDR3 loop is CASSSPGTGDNVLTF. CDR3 bases: TGTGCCAGCAGTTCCCCCGGGACAGGGGACAACGTCCTGACTTTC.

The CDR3: CASRAGIARTEAFF. CDR3 DNA sequence: TGTGCCAGCAGGGCCGGGATCGCGCGTACTGAAGCTTTCTTT. The chain couples TRBV28 to TRBJ1-1, with D unclear. Germline CDR1 is MDHEN and CDR2 is SYDVKM. The V gene lost 6 bases and the J gene lost 5 bases, with 16 bases spanning the gap. The CDR3 covers 14 residues. Full variable domain (rest looked up from reference TRBV28 and TRBJ1-1): DVKVTQSSRYLVKRTGEKVFLECVQDMDHENMFWYRQDPGLGLRLIYFSYDVKMKEKGDIPEGYSVSREKKERFSLILESASTNQTSMYLCASRAGIARTEAFFGQGTRLTVV.

The rearrangement uses TRBV5-4 and TRBJ1-2; TRBD1 agrees at 7 bases. Trimming removed 3 bases from V and 8 bases from J; junction bases left unmatched: 10. This CDR3 contains 14 residues. Germline CDR1 and CDR2: SGHNT and YYREEE (reference sequence). The DNA of the CDR3 is TGTGCCAGCAGCTACCGACAGGGCGAATCAGGCTACACCTTC. It yields the protein CASSYRQGESGYTF.

The rearrangement uses TRBV9 and TRBJ2-5, with TRBD1 identical over 8 bases. The CDR3 is 15 residues long. Germline loops: CDR1 SGDLS, CDR2 YYNGEE. V lost 4 bases to trimming and J lost 4 bases; unmatched junction nucleotides: 9. The DNA for the CDR3 is TGTGCCAGCAGCAGTAGGCAGGGGGCGTCAGAGACCCAGTACTTC. Encoded protein: CASSSRQGASETQYF.

In DNA form, the CDR3 reads TGTGCCAGCAGCTTAGCGGCTAGCGGGGGGGCCGAGACCCAGTACTTC. As protein: CASSLAASGGAETQYF. The J gene is TRBJ2-5, the V gene TRBV7-2; TRBD2 aligns across 12 bases. Looked up from germline, CDR1 is SGHTA and CDR2 is FQGNSA. CDR3 size: 16 residues. V lost 0 bases to trimming and J lost 5 bases; unmatched junction nucleotides: 4.

The V and J genes are TRBV5-4 and TRBJ1-4; TRBD1 matches 7 bases. CDR1 is SGHNT, CDR2 YYREEE, per germline (reference sequence). The CDR3 has 15 amino acids. J was trimmed by 4 bases and V by 5 bases; bases with no gene match: 8. The CDR3 nucleotides are TGTGCCAGCAGGGCCGGGACAGACAATAATGAAAAACTGTTTTTT. Encoded protein: CASRAGTDNNEKLFF.

The chain has TRBV28 and TRBJ1-6; D not resolved. In germline, CDR1 is MDHEN, CDR2 SYDVKM. V lost 7 bases and J 7 bases, leaving 17 bases between the germline ends. This CDR3 has 15 amino acids. This CDR3 reads CASTLGSTGNSPLHF. CDR3 nucleotide sequence: TGTGCCAGCACCCTAGGGTCCACGGGAAATTCACCCCTCCACTTT.

This clone appeared a single time. The V call is TRBV5-1, the J call TRBJ2-2; D remains unclear. The CDR3 consists of 15 residues. V was clipped by 0 bases and J by 5 bases, with 11 bases between them. CDR1 is SGHRS, CDR2 YFSETQ, per germline. CDR3 coding DNA: TGCGCCAGCAGCTTGGAGGGTCGTGGGACCGGGGAGCTGTTTTTT. Protein product: CASSLEGRGTGELFF.

V gene TRBV5-4 combines with J gene TRBJ2-3, with a weak D call TRBD2 (7 bases). The length of the CDR3 is 15 residues. Trimming left V 2 bases short and J 1 base short, with 11 bases between. Germline lookup yields CDR1 SGHNT and CDR2 YYREEE (reference sequence). The CDR3 spells CASSFKGGGTDTQYF. For the CDR3, the DNA is TGTGCCAGCAGCTTTAAGGGGGGGGGCACAGATACGCAGTATTTT. Supplemented by reference TRBV5-4 and TRBJ2-3, the full variable domain reads ETGVTQSPTHLIKTRGQQVTLRCSSQSGHNTVSWYQQALGQGPQFIFQYYREEENGRGNFPPRFSGLQFPNYSSELNVNALELDDSALYLCASSFKGGGTDTQYFGPGTRLTVL.

This chain connects TRBV29-1 to TRBJ2-2, with D tentatively TRBD2 (6 bases). Between the trimmed V and J ends, which lost 4 bases and 4 bases, there was a span of 13 bases. Germline V gene lookup returns CDR1 SQVTM and CDR2 ANQGSEA. The CDR3 has 14 residues. The CDR3 DNA reads TGCAGCGTTGTTGAGGGAGCGGGCACCGGGGAGCTGTTTTTT. Its translation is CSVVEGAGTGELFF.

This chain uses TRBV5-1 with TRBJ1-1; D not resolved. The germline V gene encodes CDR1 SGHRS and CDR2 YFSETQ. This CDR3 has 13 amino acids. V lost 4 bases and J 1 base, leaving 8 bases between the germline ends. This CDR3 is CASSTGQNTEAFF. The DNA of the CDR3 is TGCGCCAGCAGCACGGGCCAGAACACTGAAGCTTTCTTT.

This clone was recorded once. The gene calls are TRBV7-9 and TRBJ2-1; 10 nucleotides agree with TRBD2. The CDR3 runs 18 residues. The germline V gene has CDR1 SEHNR and CDR2 FQNEAQ (reference sequence). V lost 5 bases to trimming and J lost 0 bases; unmatched junction nucleotides: 10. The CDR3 region has the DNA TGTGCCAGCAGCCCCGGGACTAGCGCGATATACTCCTACAATGAGCAGTTCTTC. Translation gives CASSPGTSAIYSYNEQFF.

The chain employs TRBV5-1 and TRBJ2-5, with 8 bases aligning to TRBD1. This CDR3 contains 15 residues. Germline V CDR1 and CDR2: SGHRS, YFSETQ. The V gene end was trimmed by 0 bases and the J gene end by 4 bases; junction bases not matched to a gene: 5. The CDR3 sequence: CASSLGPGGGETQYF. The DNA of the CDR3 is TGCGCCAGCAGCTTGGGGCCAGGGGGCGGAGAGACCCAGTACTTC.

In DNA, the CDR3 is TGTGCCAGCAGCTTAGAGGGCAACACTGAAGCTTTCTTT. Its protein is CASSLEGNTEAFF. The chain combines TRBV11-3 with TRBJ1-1, with D hard to call. The CDR3 has 13 amino acids. V gave up 0 bases and J gave up 2 bases, with 4 bases separating them. Looked up from germline, CDR1 is SGHNT and CDR2 is YENEEA.

The chain has TRBV18 and TRBJ1-1; no clear D gene. The CDR3 runs to 14 residues. CDR1 KGHSH and CDR2 LQKENI come from the germline V gene. Trimming left V 0 bases short and J 1 base short, with 6 bases between. CDR3 sequence: CASSPPGQNTEAFF. CDR3 coding DNA: TGTGCCAGCTCACCACCGGGCCAGAACACTGAAGCTTTCTTT.

The table lists this clone with a few counts. The genes are TRBV10-2 and TRBJ2-7; D may correspond to TRBD1 or TRBD2 (6 bases each). Trimming cost V 7 bases and J 6 bases, with 13 bases left between them. CDR1 is WSHSY and CDR2 is SAAADI in the germline V gene. The CDR3 sequence is 12 residues long. CDR3 coding DNA: TGCGCCAGCACTATACAGGGAGGCGAGCAGTACTTC. It is translated as CASTIQGGEQYF.

The chain uses TRBV25-1 and TRBJ1-4; D may be TRBD1 (6 bases). The CDR3 consists of 15 residues. V was cut by 7 bases and J by 8 bases, with 20 bases left in between. The germline V gene has CDR1 MGHDK and CDR2 SYGVNS. As DNA, the CDR3 is TGTGCCAGCACCCCTGCTATGACAGGCTACGAAAAACTGTTTTTT. Its translation: CASTPAMTGYEKLFF.